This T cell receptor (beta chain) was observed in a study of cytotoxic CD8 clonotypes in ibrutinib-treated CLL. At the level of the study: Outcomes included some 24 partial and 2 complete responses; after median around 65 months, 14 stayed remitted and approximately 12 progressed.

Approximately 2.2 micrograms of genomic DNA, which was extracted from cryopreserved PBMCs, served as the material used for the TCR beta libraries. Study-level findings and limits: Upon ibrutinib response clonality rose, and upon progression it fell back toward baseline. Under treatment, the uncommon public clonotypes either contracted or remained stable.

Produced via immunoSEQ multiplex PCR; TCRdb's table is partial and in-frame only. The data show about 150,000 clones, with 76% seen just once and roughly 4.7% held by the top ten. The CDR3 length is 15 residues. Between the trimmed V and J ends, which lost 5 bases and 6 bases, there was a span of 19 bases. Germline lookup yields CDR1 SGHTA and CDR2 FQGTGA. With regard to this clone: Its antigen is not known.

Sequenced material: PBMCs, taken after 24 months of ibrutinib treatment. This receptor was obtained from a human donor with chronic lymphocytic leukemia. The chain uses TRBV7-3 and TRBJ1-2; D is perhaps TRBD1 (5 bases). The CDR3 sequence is CASSPAGGGEDGYTF. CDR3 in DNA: TGTGCCAGCAGCCCAGCGGGCGGGGGGGAAGATGGCTACACCTTC.